This TCR beta chain is from a study of response to subunit inactivated influenza vaccine. General study findings and limits: Authors suggested that a seasonal influenza vaccination recruits few new T cells each time.

This clonotype was counted at least ten times. Its target is unknown. MiXCR, run by TCRdb on the RT-PCR reads, gives a single entry per CDR3 protein. This table holds approximately 490,000 distinct CDR3 sequences, approximately 7.2% found once. This CDR3 comprises 14 residues. Per germline, CDR1 LNHDA and CDR2 SQIVND (reference sequence). The V gene end was trimmed by 4 bases and the J gene end by 5 bases; junction bases not matched to a gene: 5. This TCR was sampled from a man aged 50-75 years who received an inactivated influenza vaccine. This material consisted of PBMCs from blood, taken less than 25 months after vaccination. The chain has TRBV19 and TRBJ1-1; 9 bases map to TRBD1. CDR3 sequence: CASSKQGAGTEAFF. The DNA for the CDR3 is TGTGCCAGTAGTAAACAGGGGGCTGGAACTGAAGCTTTCTTT.